What follows are 27 T cell receptor beta chains derived from one specimen sequenced in a study of T-cell reconstitution after alpha-beta-depleted transplantation in children. Unique molecular identifiers were incorporated into the prepared TCRbeta library. MiXCR, applied by TCRdb to the PCR reads, yields one record per CDR3 protein. This sample has fewer than 550,000 distinct CDR3 sequences, with approximately 10% found just once. Sequenced here: PBMCs, mostly from graft donor cells, sampled 180 days after TCRalphabeta/CD19-depleted stem cell transplant. The receptor source for this set is a female patient aged 2 to 10 who had a stem cell transplant for aplastic anemia, so the T cells may come from the graft donor.

V and J are TRBV11-2 and TRBJ2-1; D is undetermined. V was pared by 7 bases and J by 7 bases, with 23 bases between. CDR3 length: 16 residues. CDR1 SGHAT and CDR2 FQNNGV come from the germline V gene. The CDR3 region has the DNA TGTGCCAGCACCAATACTATCTTAGTAGGGCCGAATGAGCAGTTCTTC. Its translation is CASTNTILVGPNEQFF.

A few counts support this clonotype. The chain carries TRBV12-3 or TRBV12-4 and TRBJ2-3; 10 nucleotides align to TRBD2. With 6 bases clipped from V and 6 bases from J, the junction kept 9 bases outside the gene matches. The CDR3 runs 15 residues. CDR3 sequence reads: CASRRTSGVGDTQYF. The CDR3 coding sequence is TGTGCCAGCAGACGGACTAGCGGAGTGGGGGATACGCAGTATTTT.

This clonotype occurred many times. This sequence joins TRBV5-1 and TRBJ2-1; 7 bases are a match to TRBD2. The CDR3 consists of 18 residues. V trimming: 3 bases; J trimming: 6 bases; junction bases outside the gene matches: 18. Looked up from germline, CDR1 is SGHRS and CDR2 is YFSETQ. In DNA, the CDR3 is TGCGCCAGCAGCTCGCCGGGACGTACGCTAGCGGCGGGCAATGAGCAGTTCTTC. This codes for CASSSPGRTLAAGNEQFF.

This chain joins TRBV6-5 and TRBJ2-5; TRBD2 agrees at 8 bases. Germline values: CDR1 MNHEY, CDR2 SVGAGI. J was trimmed by 5 bases and V by 0 bases; bases with no gene match: 14. CDR3 size: 18 residues. The CDR3 loop is CASSYSKVQREIDETQYF. CDR3 bases: TGTGCCAGCAGTTACTCGAAGGTCCAGCGGGAGATCGATGAGACCCAGTACTTC.

This clonotype has just a few counts. CDR3 sequence (DNA): TGTGCCAGCAGCCAGTCAGGGAGGAGGTACGAGCAGTACTTC. It is translated as CASSQSGRRYEQYF. The chain couples TRBV28 to TRBJ2-7; a weak D match, TRBD2 (6 bases). The CDR3 spans 14 residues. The V gene's germline CDR1 is MDHEN and CDR2 SYDVKM. V lost 6 bases and J 4 bases, leaving 16 bases between the germline ends.

This clonotype occurred a few times. This chain uses TRBV12-3 or TRBV12-4 with TRBJ2-6; D unclear. Between the trimmed V and J ends, which lost 6 bases and 0 bases, there was a span of 9 bases. This CDR3 spans 15 amino acids. CDR3 residues: CASRPATSGANVLTF. CDR3 in DNA: TGTGCCAGCAGACCCGCTACCTCTGGGGCCAACGTCCTGACTTTC.

This chain links TRBV6-1 with TRBJ2-7, with unresolved D. The CDR3 length is 12 residues. The germline V gene has CDR1 MNHNS and CDR2 SASEGT. The V end was cut by 0 bases, the J end by 6 bases, with 6 bases between. CDR3 nucleotides: TGTGCCAGCAGTGAAGCGAGGACCGAGCAGTACTTC. It encodes CASSEARTEQYF.

This chain uses TRBV5-1 with TRBJ2-5, with 9 bases matching TRBD2. This CDR3 spans 17 amino acids. V trimming: 4 bases; J trimming: 7 bases; junction bases outside the gene matches: 17. The germline gives CDR1 SGHRS, CDR2 YFSETQ. CDR3 protein: CASSLVRTGGGEWTQYF. CDR3 nucleotide sequence: TGCGCCAGCAGCCTCGTGCGGACAGGCGGGGGGGAGTGGACCCAGTACTTC.

This clonotype was counted at least ten times. The chain's CDR3 is CASSPLLGEAFF. In DNA form, the CDR3 reads TGTGCCAGCAGTCCCCTTCTCGGGGAAGCTTTCTTT. V and J are TRBV28 and TRBJ1-1, with D unclear. V was clipped by 5 bases and J by 8 bases, with 12 bases between them. From germline, CDR1 is MDHEN and CDR2 SYDVKM. The CDR3 contains 12 residues.

This clonotype was seen many times. J is TRBJ2-7 and V is TRBV12-3 or TRBV12-4; TRBD2 might be the D (5 bases). V was cut by 4 bases and J by 3 bases, with 13 bases left in between. The CDR3 has 14 amino acids. CDR3 loop: CASSSRGNHYEQYF. The CDR3 coding sequence is TGTGCCAGCAGTTCCCGAGGGAATCACTACGAGCAGTACTTC.

This clonotype has more than one count but fewer than ten. This chain joins TRBV28 and TRBJ2-7; 14 bases are shared with TRBD2. The CDR3 is made up of 16 amino acids. J lost 8 bases, V lost 2 bases, and 8 bases had no gene match. Germline loops: CDR1 MDHEN, CDR2 SYDVKM. The CDR3 DNA follows: TGTGCCAGCAGTTTAGCCGTGACTAGCGGGAGGGCCAAGCAGTACTTC. This codes for CASSLAVTSGRAKQYF.

The CDR3 loop is CATSDWTSANEQFF. The CDR3 nucleotides read TGTGCCACCAGTGATTGGACTAGCGCGAATGAGCAGTTCTTC. The chain employs TRBV24-1 and TRBJ2-1, with TRBD2 matching 9 bases. Germline CDR1 reads KGHDR; CDR2 reads SFDVKD. The trim removed 2 bases at V and 7 bases at J, leaving 2 bases unmatched. The CDR3 has 14 residues.

This clonotype was counted between two and nine times. The chain combines TRBV3-1 with TRBJ2-3; 11 bases fit TRBD2. The germline gives CDR1 LGHDT, CDR2 YNNKEL (reference sequence). The V gene end was trimmed by 4 bases and the J gene end by 3 bases; junction bases not matched to a gene: 6. The CDR3 has 16 residues. The DNA of the CDR3 is TGTGCCAGCAGCCCGTATAGCGGGAGGGGAACAGATACGCAGTATTTT. It yields the protein CASSPYSGRGTDTQYF.

This clonotype was counted a few times. V usage is TRBV7-3 and J usage is TRBJ2-3; D possibly matches TRBD1 or TRBD2 (5 bases each). The CDR3 extends over 15 amino acids. Deletions cut 5 bases from V and 5 bases from J, with 17 bases between. Germline-derived CDR1 and CDR2 are SGHTA and FQGTGA. CDR3 coding DNA: TGTGCCAGCAGCCCCCTGGGGGTGGTGGGAGATACGCAGTATTTT. Residues: CASSPLGVVGDTQYF.

The gene calls are TRBV29-1 and TRBJ1-2, with D perhaps TRBD1 (5 bases). The germline V gene encodes CDR1 SQVTM and CDR2 ANQGSEA. This CDR3 has 14 amino acids. Trimming shortened V by 7 bases and J by 8 bases, and 23 bases separated the two germline ends. The CDR3 region is CSALPLEGKGGYTF. In nucleotides, the CDR3 is TGCAGCGCCCTGCCCTTGGAGGGGAAAGGCGGCTACACCTTC.

This clonotype was seen a few times. This chain connects TRBV4-2 to TRBJ2-7, with D perhaps TRBD1 (6 bases). The CDR3 is made up of 14 amino acids. Germline-derived CDR1 and CDR2 are LGHNA and YNFKEQ. Trimming removed 8 bases from V and 1 base from J, with 15 bases in between. The CDR3 sequence is CASGPRDTSYEQYF. The CDR3 DNA sequence: TGTGCCAGCGGTCCCCGGGACACTTCCTACGAGCAGTACTTC.

In its sample, this clonotype was seen a few times. This chain joins TRBV14 and TRBJ1-4, with D possibly matching TRBD1 (6 bases). CDR3 length equals 12 residues. The V end was cut by 1 base, the J end by 12 bases, with 9 bases between. CDR1 and CDR2 (germline): SGHDN, FVKESK. The DNA of the CDR3 is TGTGCCAGCAGCCAAGTAGGGGGAGAACTGTTTTTT. Its protein product is CASSQVGGELFF.

This clonotype was recorded many times. This rearrangement joins TRBV28 to TRBJ2-7, with TRBD1 matching over 10 bases. After removal of 5 bases from V and 4 bases from J, the junction contained 8 bases not matched to a gene. CDR3 length: 15 residues. Germline V gene lookup returns CDR1 MDHEN and CDR2 SYDVKM. The CDR3 here is CASSPPGTGDYEQYF. The CDR3 nucleotides are TGTGCCAGCAGTCCCCCCGGGACAGGGGATTACGAGCAGTACTTC.

This clonotype was seen a handful of times. J is TRBJ2-7 and V is TRBV5-1; no clear D. Germline lookup yields CDR1 SGHRS and CDR2 YFSETQ. V lost 3 bases and J 0 bases, leaving 10 bases between the germline ends. CDR3 length: 14 amino acids. In DNA form, the CDR3 reads TGCGCCAGCAGCTGGGCAGCCCACTCCTACGAGCAGTACTTC. Amino acid sequence: CASSWAAHSYEQYF.

In its sample, this clonotype was seen a few times. This chain connects TRBV3-1 to TRBJ1-4; the D gene is possibly TRBD1 (5 bases). V lost 1 base, J lost 3 bases, and 6 bases lay in between. CDR1 is LGHDT, CDR2 YNNKEL, per germline (reference sequence). The CDR3 runs 14 residues. The CDR3 spells CASSQAGSNEKLFF. CDR3 sequence (DNA): TGTGCCAGCAGCCAAGCAGGGTCTAATGAAAAACTGTTTTTT.

This clonotype turned up a few times. The chain carries TRBV20-1 and TRBJ1-5; possibly TRBD1 for D (5 bases). The ends were cut back, 3 bases at V and 4 bases at J, with 13 bases in the middle. The CDR3 extends over 14 amino acids. Germline V CDR1 and CDR2: DFQATT, SNEGSKA (reference sequence). The CDR3 DNA reads TGCAGTGCTAGCACAGGCCTGGGGAATCAGCCCCAGCATTTT. It encodes CSASTGLGNQPQHF.

This clonotype occurred many times. V usage is TRBV29-1 and J usage is TRBJ2-2, with a tentative D call TRBD1 (5 bases). Between the trimmed V and J ends, which lost 6 bases and 4 bases, there was a span of 9 bases. The CDR3 runs to 12 residues. The germline V gene encodes CDR1 SQVTM and CDR2 ANQGSEA. Here the CDR3 reads CSVPRVTGELFF. CDR3 sequence (DNA): TGCAGCGTGCCCAGGGTCACCGGGGAGCTGTTTTTT.

A word on this clonotype: A read error is possible here, since a much larger clone lies one base away. The chain joins TRBV29-1 to TRBJ2-3; D not resolved. CDR3 length equals 14 residues. Germline CDR1 and CDR2: SQVTM and ANQGSEA. CDR3: CSAEGATSTDTQYF. In DNA form, the CDR3 reads TGCAGCGCTGAAGGCGCAACTAGCACAGATACGCAGTATTTT.

The genes are TRBV7-2 and TRBJ1-5, with D perhaps TRBD1 (6 bases). Germline values: CDR1 SGHTA, CDR2 FQGNSA. The CDR3 is made up of 16 amino acids. V was shortened by 3 bases and J by 3 bases, with 15 bases between the two germline ends. The chain's CDR3 is CASSLYRVYDNQPQHF. CDR3 nucleotide sequence: TGTGCCAGCAGCTTGTACAGGGTTTATGACAATCAGCCCCAGCATTTT.

The sample holds a few counts of this clonotype. CDR3 protein: CASSLESPLHF. In nucleotides, the CDR3 is TGTGCCAGCAGCCTGGAGTCACCCCTCCACTTT. V usage is TRBV7-9 and J usage is TRBJ1-6; D ambiguous. Germline V gene sequence: CDR1 SEHNR, CDR2 FQNEAQ (reference sequence). V lost 5 bases, J lost 10 bases, and 6 bases lay in between. CDR3 length: 11 residues.

This clonotype was observed many times. CDR3 amino acids: CSVAVGLADTQYF. DNA for the CDR3: TGCAGCGTTGCGGTGGGGTTGGCAGATACGCAGTATTTT. The chain combines TRBV29-1 with TRBJ2-3; D gene uncertain. The CDR3 is 13 amino acids. CDR1 and CDR2 (germline): SQVTM, ANQGSEA. The germline V and J ends were trimmed by 4 bases and 4 bases, with 12 bases remaining between them.

This clonotype was recorded a few times. CDR3 nucleotides: TGTGCCATCAGTGAGGGTGGAGCAATTTACGAGCAGTACGTC. Its translation is CAISEGGAIYEQYV. The chain links TRBV10-3 to TRBJ2-7; no clear D. The germline V gene has CDR1 ENHRY and CDR2 SYGVKD. Between the trimmed V and J ends, which lost 2 bases and 4 bases, there was a span of 12 bases. CDR3 size: 14 residues.